The 3 T cell receptor beta chains below come from one sample, sequenced in a study of T cell responses to AZD1222 COVID-19 vaccine. Sequencing used immunoSEQ multiplex PCR; TCRdb keeps in-frame clones, though not all of them. This sample yields approximately 110,000 clones, of which 88% are seen a single time; about 9.3% belongs to the top ten. The sequences come from peripheral blood, collected on day 0 of AZD1222 vaccination. These receptors originate from an adult in good health.

This rearrangement joins TRBV6-5 to TRBJ2-1; 8 positions agree with TRBD2. Germline V gives CDR1 MNHEY, CDR2 SVGAGI. Trimming took 0 bases from V and 7 from J; bases not matched to a gene: 8. This CDR3 is built from 16 residues. The CDR3 DNA follows: TGTGCCAGCAGTTACTCGAAAAGCGGGAGTCGGAATGAGCAGTTCTTC. Amino acid sequence: CASSYSKSGSRNEQFF.

The chain couples TRBV6-5 to TRBJ2-5; 7 bases match TRBD1. This CDR3 comprises 15 residues. V lost 0 bases and J lost 5; bases outside the gene matches: 6. Germline CDR1 MNHEY, CDR2 SVGAGI. DNA for the CDR3: TGTGCCAGCAGTTACTCCGCAGGGGGAACGGAGACCCAGTACTTC. The encoded protein is CASSYSAGGTETQYF.

V is TRBV7-8 and J is TRBJ2-7, with D possibly being TRBD1 (6 bases). The V gene's germline CDR1 is SGHVS and CDR2 FQNEAQ. The CDR3 sequence is 15 residues long. V shed 2 bases and J shed 0 bases, with 11 bases lying between them. This CDR3 is CASSLRQGTSYEQYF. In DNA, the CDR3 is TGTGCCAGCAGCTTAAGGCAGGGGACCTCCTACGAGCAGTACTTC.